This passage covers 26 T cell receptor beta chains from one sample sequenced in a study of type 1 regulatory T cells. One entry per CDR3 protein results from TCRdb running MiXCR on the reads. The sample comprises approximately 97,000 distinct CDR3 sequences, roughly 31% of which are singletons, and 2% to 2.5% rests with the top ten. The sequencing sample was made of CD4+ T cells, either the whole sample or a sorted fraction (not recorded which). The receptors here all came from a human donor in good health.

The chain is built from TRBV7-9 and TRBJ2-1; D uncertain. The CDR3 runs 15 residues. Germline lookup yields CDR1 SEHNR and CDR2 FQNEAQ (reference sequence). V lost 5 bases and J 6 bases, leaving 17 bases between the germline ends. The CDR3 sequence: CASSPRPPVGNEQFF. As DNA, the CDR3 is TGTGCCAGCAGCCCCAGGCCGCCCGTAGGCAATGAGCAGTTCTTC.

V is TRBV7-2 and J is TRBJ2-2; D not resolved. The germline gives CDR1 SGHTA, CDR2 FQGNSA. The CDR3 runs to 14 residues. The V end lost 1 base, the J end lost 3 bases, and 6 bases lay between the germline ends. The CDR3 sequence: CASSLGWHTGELFF. In nucleotides, the CDR3 is TGTGCCAGCAGCTTAGGTTGGCACACCGGGGAGCTGTTTTTT.

The chain employs TRBV7-2 and TRBJ2-1; unclear D gene. Trimming removed 1 base at V and 5 bases at J, with 9 bases between. The CDR3 extends over 14 amino acids. Germline V gives CDR1 SGHTA, CDR2 FQGNSA. The CDR3 bases are TGTGCCAGCAGCTTAGTCTCTAAGAACAATGAGCAGTTCTTC. Translating it yields CASSLVSKNNEQFF.

The chain has TRBV10-3 and TRBJ2-2, with TRBD2 identical over 11 bases. Trimming removed 6 bases from V and 6 bases from J; junction bases left unmatched: 6. CDR3 length: 15 amino acids. Germline CDR1 is ENHRY and CDR2 is SYGVKD. CDR3 sequence (DNA): TGTGCCATCAGCGATACTAGCGGGAGCGCCGGGGAGCTGTTTTTT. Translating gives CAISDTSGSAGELFF.

The rearrangement links TRBV24-1 to TRBJ2-3; the D is unclear. Trimming took 2 bases from V and 4 from J, leaving 9 bases between them. The CDR3 contains 14 residues. Germline CDR1 is KGHDR and CDR2 is SFDVKD. CDR3 nucleotides: TGTGCCACCAGTGATTCGATTACGGCAGATACGCAGTATTTT. Protein product: CATSDSITADTQYF.

This clonotype came up a few times. The germline gene is not matched at one end of the junction; a read error may be the cause. The chain carries TRBV3-1 and TRBJ2-5; possibly TRBD2 for D (6 bases). This CDR3 region has 14 residues. The germline V gene has CDR1 LGHDT and CDR2 YNNKEL (reference sequence). Here the CDR3 DNA reads TGTGCCAGCAGCCAAGTTTGGAGGGGAGAGACTCAGTACTTC. As protein: CASSQVWRGETQYF.

In this sample, this clonotype turned up a few times. The V gene is TRBV10-3, the J gene TRBJ1-5; no reliable D call. This CDR3 is 12 amino acids long. CDR1 ENHRY and CDR2 SYGVKD come from the germline V gene. Trimming took off 2 bases at V and 7 bases at J, with 6 bases between the two ends. The CDR3 DNA follows: TGTGCCATCAGTGAGGCAGACCAGCCCCAGCATTTT. Protein sequence: CAISEADQPQHF.

As for this clonotype: Sequence at one end of the junction differs from germline and may be a read error. V and J are TRBV5-4 and TRBJ2-5; possible D gene TRBD2, 5 bases. Germline CDR1 reads SGHNT; CDR2 reads YYREEE (reference sequence). The CDR3 has 14 residues. The CDR3 DNA reads as TGTCCCAGCAGCTTGGCACGGGATCAAGAGACCCAGTACTTC. Translation: CPSSLARDQETQYF.

The gene calls are TRBV12-3 or TRBV12-4 and TRBJ1-2; TRBD1 aligns across 7 bases. The CDR3 has 13 amino acids. The J segment lost 7 bases and the V segment lost 2 bases, leaving 4 bases of the junction unmatched. DNA of the CDR3: TGTGCCAGCAGTTTACGCCAGGGGGTTGGCTACACCTTC. This sequence encodes CASSLRQGVGYTF.

This clonotype showed up just a few times. The gene calls are TRBV2 and TRBJ2-5, with 8 nucleotides matching TRBD2. Germline CDR1 reads SNHLY; CDR2 reads FYNNEI. The length of the CDR3 is 15 residues. The junction had 8 bases not matched to a gene; V was cut back by 7 bases and J by 1 base. CDR3 coding DNA: TGTGCCAGCACCCAAGATACTAGCGGCCAAGAGACCCAGTACTTC. Its translation: CASTQDTSGQETQYF.

The chain joins TRBV7-2 to TRBJ2-5, with 14 bases fitting TRBD2. Germline V gene sequence: CDR1 SGHTA, CDR2 FQGNSA. V shed 1 base, J shed 4 bases, and the junction held 8 bases outside the gene matches. The length of the CDR3 is 18 residues. The CDR3 reads CASSLEGLAGGTGETQYF. DNA for the CDR3: TGTGCCAGCAGCTTAGAAGGACTAGCGGGAGGAACCGGAGAGACCCAGTACTTC.

This clonotype was seen a few times. The chain combines TRBV5-1 with TRBJ2-1; TRBD2 aligns across 12 bases. J was trimmed by 13 bases and V by 0 bases; bases with no gene match: 8. The CDR3 runs to 15 residues. In germline, CDR1 is SGHRS, CDR2 YFSETQ. Here the CDR3 reads CASSLDLPSGRVQFF. The CDR3 DNA is TGCGCCAGCAGCTTGGATTTGCCTAGCGGGAGGGTTCAGTTCTTC.

The gene calls are TRBV20-1 and TRBJ1-6; weak D call: TRBD1 (5 bases). The V and J ends lost 0 bases and 7 bases respectively, with 19 bases between them. Germline CDR1 DFQATT, CDR2 SNEGSKA (reference sequence). CDR3 length equals 17 residues. The CDR3 nucleotides are TGCAGTGCTAGAGATTTAAGTCTAGACAGACTGAATTCACCCCTCCACTTT. Translated, it gives CSARDLSLDRLNSPLHF.

This sequence joins TRBV7-8 and TRBJ2-5; 8 bases agree with TRBD1. The CDR3 contains 18 residues. After removal of 3 bases from V and 4 bases from J, the junction contained 16 bases not matched to a gene. From germline, CDR1 is SGHVS and CDR2 FQNEAQ. CDR3 DNA: TGTGCCAGCAGCTTTACATTCCACCAGGGGGCAACGATAGAGACCCAGTACTTC. As protein: CASSFTFHQGATIETQYF.

V is TRBV5-1 and J is TRBJ2-7, with TRBD1 matching 7 bases. The V and J ends lost 5 bases and 6 bases, in that order; junction bases with no gene match: 11. The CDR3 totals 14 residues. Germline lookup yields CDR1 SGHRS and CDR2 YFSETQ. CDR3 bases: TGCGCCAGCAGTCGCGAGACAGGGAGCAGCGAGCAGTACTTC. Residues: CASSRETGSSEQYF.

This clonotype has a single count. This clone may be a read error of a much larger clone one base away. The rearrangement joins TRBV20-1 to TRBJ2-1; 7 bases match TRBD2. The CDR3 has 14 residues. Germline CDR1 reads DFQATT; CDR2 reads SNEGSKA (reference sequence). The CDR3 sequence: CSTRDGREHNEQFF. The CDR3 DNA reads as TGCAGTACTAGAGATGGGCGGGAGCACAATGAGCAGTTCTTC.

The chain links TRBV7-8 to TRBJ2-7; 9 bases fit TRBD2. V lost 2 bases and J lost 6; bases outside the gene matches: 5. The germline V gene encodes CDR1 SGHVS and CDR2 FQNEAQ. The CDR3 covers 14 residues. CDR3 in amino acids: CASSLRREGPEQYF. The CDR3 DNA reads as TGTGCCAGCAGCTTAAGGCGGGAGGGCCCCGAGCAGTACTTC. Full variable domain (remainder filled in from reference TRBV7-8 and TRBJ2-7): GAGVSQSPRYKVAKRGQDVALRCDPISGHVSLFWYQQALGQGPEFLTYFQNEAQLDKSGLPSDRFFAERPEGSVSTLKIQRTQQEDSAVYLCASSLRREGPEQYFGPGTRLTVT.

This clonotype has just one count. This chain's CDR3 is CASRNRDRGYMNTEAFF. CDR3 bases: TGTGCCAGCAGGAACCGGGACAGGGGGTATATGAACACTGAAGCTTTCTTT. The rearrangement uses TRBV6-2 or TRBV6-3 and TRBJ1-1, with 11 positions matching TRBD1. Germline CDR1 reads MNHEY; CDR2 reads SVGEGT. The CDR3 has 17 amino acids. V was clipped by 6 bases and J by 0 bases; unmatched bases: 9.

This clonotype was observed a few times. The chain combines TRBV7-2 with TRBJ2-6; D not resolved. The V and J ends lost 5 bases and 0 bases respectively, with 8 bases between them. This CDR3 has 15 amino acids. Germline V CDR1 and CDR2: SGHTA, FQGNSA. The DNA for the CDR3 is TGTGCCAGCAGCAGAGACAACTCTGGGGCCAACGTCCTGACTTTC. It yields the protein CASSRDNSGANVLTF.

The chain uses TRBV20-1 and TRBJ2-3; 7 positions match TRBD2. Losses at the gene ends were 0 bases for V and 7 bases for J; bases not matched to a gene: 10. Germline V gives CDR1 DFQATT, CDR2 SNEGSKA (reference sequence). CDR3 length: 15 residues. The CDR3 loop reads CSARDWSGTYNTQYF. CDR3 in DNA: TGCAGTGCTAGAGATTGGAGCGGGACTTATAATACGCAGTATTTT.

V usage is TRBV5-1 and J usage is TRBJ2-7; 7 positions match TRBD2. The CDR3 is 17 residues long. The V gene end was trimmed by 0 bases and the J gene end by 2 bases; junction bases not matched to a gene: 11. The germline V gene has CDR1 SGHRS and CDR2 YFSETQ. Here the CDR3 DNA reads TGCGCCAGCAGCTTGGCCGGGGTTCGAGCGGGAACCTACGAGCAGTACTTC. Protein product: CASSLAGVRAGTYEQYF. The variable domain in full, completed from reference TRBV5-1 and TRBJ2-7, reads KAGVTQTPRYLIKTRGQQVTLSCSPISGHRSVSWYQQTPGQGLQFLFEYFSETQRNKGNFPGRFSGRQFSNSRSEMNVSTLELGDSALYLCASSLAGVRAGTYEQYFGPGTRLTVT.

This chain connects TRBV27 to TRBJ2-7, with 9 bases aligning to TRBD1. Germline V CDR1 and CDR2: MNHEY, SMNVEV (reference sequence). V lost 4 bases to trimming and J lost 3 bases; unmatched junction nucleotides: 7. CDR3 length equals 15 residues. CDR3 in DNA: TGTGCCAGCAGTTCAGCCGGGACAGGGAGCTACGAGCAGTACTTC. Encoded protein: CASSSAGTGSYEQYF.

This clonotype showed up just a few times. A junction end diverges from the germline sequence, so it may reflect a read error. The J gene is TRBJ2-1, the V gene TRBV24-1; D tentatively fits TRBD1 or TRBD2 (5 bases each). Germline V CDR1 and CDR2: KGHDR, SFDVKD. CDR3 length: 16 residues. The CDR3 reads CATSDPGPESSNEQFF. CDR3 DNA sequence: TGTGCCACCAGCGACCCGGGACCGGAATCCTCCAATGAGCAGTTCTTC.

The chain has TRBV14 and TRBJ1-6; perhaps TRBD1 as D (5 bases). The CDR3 totals 15 residues. CDR1 is SGHDN, CDR2 FVKESK, per germline. V gave up 4 bases and J gave up 6 bases, with 13 bases separating them. DNA of the CDR3: TGTGCCAGCAGCCCTAGACGGGGCCCTAATTCACCCCTCCACTTT. Protein product: CASSPRRGPNSPLHF.

Here the CDR3 reads CASSYSTNTEAFF. In DNA form, the CDR3 reads TGTGCCAGCAGTTACTCGACGAACACTGAAGCTTTCTTT. This chain joins TRBV6-5 and TRBJ1-1; no clear D gene. The V end was cut by 0 bases, the J end by 1 base, with 3 bases between. The CDR3 is made up of 13 amino acids. Germline CDR1 reads MNHEY; CDR2 reads SVGAGI.

This clonotype has more than one count but fewer than ten. The chain has TRBV20-1 and TRBJ2-5; TRBD1 matches at 9 bases. CDR3 length equals 14 residues. The V gene's germline CDR1 is DFQATT and CDR2 SNEGSKA (reference sequence). Trimming took 5 bases from V and 1 from J; bases not matched to a gene: 5. The CDR3 protein is CSAPGQGLQETQYF. The CDR3 DNA follows: TGCAGTGCTCCGGGACAGGGCCTCCAAGAGACCCAGTACTTC.